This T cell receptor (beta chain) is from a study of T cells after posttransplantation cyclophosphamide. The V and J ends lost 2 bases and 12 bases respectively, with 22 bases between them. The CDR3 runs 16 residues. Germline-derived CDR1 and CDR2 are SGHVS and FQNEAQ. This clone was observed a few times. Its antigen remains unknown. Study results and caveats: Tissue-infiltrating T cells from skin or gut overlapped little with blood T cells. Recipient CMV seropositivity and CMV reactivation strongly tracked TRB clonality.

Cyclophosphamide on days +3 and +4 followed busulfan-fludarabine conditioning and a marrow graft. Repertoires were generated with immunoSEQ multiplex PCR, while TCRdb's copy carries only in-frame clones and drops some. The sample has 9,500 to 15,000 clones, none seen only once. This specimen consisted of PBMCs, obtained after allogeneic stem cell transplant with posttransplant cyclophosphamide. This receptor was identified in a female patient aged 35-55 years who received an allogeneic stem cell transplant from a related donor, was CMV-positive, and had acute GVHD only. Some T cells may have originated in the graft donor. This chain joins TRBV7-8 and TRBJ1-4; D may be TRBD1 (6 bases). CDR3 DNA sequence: TGTGCCAGCAGCTTAACGTTACAGGGTACTAATGTTGAACTGTTTTTT. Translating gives CASSLTLQGTNVELFF.